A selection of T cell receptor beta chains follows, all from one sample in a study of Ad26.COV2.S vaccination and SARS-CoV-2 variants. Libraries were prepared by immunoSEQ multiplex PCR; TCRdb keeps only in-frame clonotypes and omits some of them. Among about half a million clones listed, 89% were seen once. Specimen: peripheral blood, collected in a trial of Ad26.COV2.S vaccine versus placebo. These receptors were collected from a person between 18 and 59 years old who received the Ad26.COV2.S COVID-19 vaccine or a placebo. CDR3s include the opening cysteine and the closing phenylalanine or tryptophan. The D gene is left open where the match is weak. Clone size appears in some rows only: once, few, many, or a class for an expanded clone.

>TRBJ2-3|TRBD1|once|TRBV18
CASSPRTGSDTQYF
TGTGCCAGCTCACCACGGACAGGCTCAGATACGCAGTATTTT
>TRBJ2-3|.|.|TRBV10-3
CAISTGRDTQYF
TGTGCCATCAGTACGGGGCGGGATACGCAGTATTTT
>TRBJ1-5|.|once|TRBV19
CASSPRHNQPQHF
TGTGCCAGTAGCCCGCGGCACAATCAGCCCCAGCATTTT
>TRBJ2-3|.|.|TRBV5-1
CASSLGASTDTQYF
TGCGCCAGCAGCTTGGGGGCCTCCACAGATACGCAGTATTTT
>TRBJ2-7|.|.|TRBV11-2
CASSLGGSRRILAYEQYF
TGTGCCAGCAGCTTAGGGGGATCGCGCAGGATCCTGGCCTACGAGCAGTACTTC
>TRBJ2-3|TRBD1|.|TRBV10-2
CASRGTGSDTQYF
TGCGCCAGCAGGGGGACAGGGTCAGATACGCAGTATTTT
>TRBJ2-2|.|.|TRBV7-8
CASSSVQGYTGELFF
TGTGCCAGCAGCTCGGTCCAGGGATACACCGGGGAGCTGTTTTTT
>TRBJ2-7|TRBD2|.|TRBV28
CASWTSGFPYEQYF
TGTGCCAGCTGGACTAGCGGGTTTCCCTACGAGCAGTACTTC
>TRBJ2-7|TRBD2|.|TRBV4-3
CASSQDGERGAPPSYEQYF
TGCGCCAGCAGCCAAGACGGTGAGCGGGGGGCCCCCCCCTCCTACGAGCAGTACTTC
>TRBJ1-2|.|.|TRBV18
CASSPMESEGYTF
TGTGCCAGCTCACCAATGGAATCGGAAGGCTACACCTTC
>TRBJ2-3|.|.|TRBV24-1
CATSDTDFTDTQYF
TGTGCCACCAGTGACACTGACTTCACAGATACGCAGTATTTT
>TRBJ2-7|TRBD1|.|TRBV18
CASSPPGTGVHEQYF
TGTGCCAGCTCACCGCCCGGGACAGGGGTCCACGAGCAGTACTTC
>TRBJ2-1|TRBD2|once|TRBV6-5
CASRRAGTSFDEQFF
TGTGCCAGCAGGAGAGCCGGGACTAGTTTTGATGAGCAGTTCTTC
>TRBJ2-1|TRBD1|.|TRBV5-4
CASSSGQGLYNEQFF
TGTGCCAGCAGCTCCGGACAGGGCCTATACAATGAGCAGTTCTTC
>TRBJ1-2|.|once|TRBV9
CASSVASGPSYGYTF
TGTGCCAGCAGCGTAGCGTCCGGCCCCAGCTATGGCTACACCTTC
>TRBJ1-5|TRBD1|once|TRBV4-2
CASSQEGTGNQPQHF
TGTGCCAGCAGCCAAGAAGGGACAGGCAATCAGCCCCAGCATTTT
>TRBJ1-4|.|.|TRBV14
CASSPLTGVYGSF
TGTGCCAGCAGCCCCCTTACGGGGGTCTACGGGAGTTTT
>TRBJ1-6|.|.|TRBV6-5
CASSYAQTYNSPLHF
TGTGCCAGCAGTTACGCCCAGACCTATAATTCACCCCTCCACTTT
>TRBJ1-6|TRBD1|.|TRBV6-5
CASSSTGQSNSPLHF
TGTGCCAGCAGTTCAACGGGACAGAGTAATTCACCCCTCCACTTT
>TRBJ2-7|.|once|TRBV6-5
CASSFTRAHGSHEQYF
TGTGCCAGCAGTTTCACTCGGGCCCACGGGTCCCACGAGCAGTACTTC
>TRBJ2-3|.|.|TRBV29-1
CSGDGADTQYF
TGCAGCGGGGACGGGGCGGATACGCAGTATTTT
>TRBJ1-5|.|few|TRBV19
CASSRQVYNQPQHF
TGTGCCAGTAGTAGACAGGTCTACAATCAGCCCCAGCATTTT
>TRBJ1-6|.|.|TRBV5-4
CASSLPVGDSPLHF
TGTGCCAGCAGCTTGCCTGTGGGGGATTCACCCCTCCACTTT
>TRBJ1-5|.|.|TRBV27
CASSLFQGPQQPQHF
TGTGCCAGCAGTTTATTTCAGGGACCCCAACAGCCCCAGCATTTT
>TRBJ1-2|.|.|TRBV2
CASSIRQNYGYTF
TGTGCCAGCAGTATTCGGCAGAACTATGGCTACACCTTC
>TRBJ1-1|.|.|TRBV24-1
CATSDSNREAFF
TGTGCCACCAGTGACTCTAACCGAGAAGCTTTCTTT
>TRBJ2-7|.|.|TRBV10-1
CATRPTATFSYEQYF
TGCGCCACCCGACCGACGGCGACATTTTCCTACGAGCAGTACTTC
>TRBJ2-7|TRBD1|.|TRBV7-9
CASSWDRGGYEQYF
TGTGCCAGCAGCTGGGACAGGGGAGGGTACGAGCAGTACTTC
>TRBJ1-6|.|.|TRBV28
CASIQGLDSPLHF
TGTGCCAGTATCCAGGGTCTGGATTCACCCCTCCACTTT
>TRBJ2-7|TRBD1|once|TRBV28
CASRVQGLSYEQYF
TGTGCCAGCAGGGTACAGGGGCTCTCCTACGAGCAGTACTTC
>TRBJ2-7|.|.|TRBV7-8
CASSFFRGSYEQYF
TGTGCCAGCAGCTTTTTTCGGGGAAGCTACGAGCAGTACTTC
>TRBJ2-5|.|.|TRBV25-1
CASTPYSSAGETQYF
TGTGCCAGCACGCCCTACTCCTCCGCGGGGGAGACCCAGTACTTC
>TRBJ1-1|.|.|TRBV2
CASSTEPSLDIKAFF
TGTGCCAGCAGTACAGAACCTTCACTGGACATAAAAGCTTTCTTT
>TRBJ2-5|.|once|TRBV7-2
CASSFWSGRTETQYF
TGTGCCAGCAGCTTCTGGTCAGGGCGAACCGAGACCCAGTACTTC
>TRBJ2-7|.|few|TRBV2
CASSIIRGDPYEQYF
TGTGCCAGCAGTATAATTCGCGGAGACCCTTACGAGCAGTACTTC
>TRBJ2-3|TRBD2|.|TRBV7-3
CASSPQATSGKQYF
TGTGCCAGCAGCCCCCAGGCAACTAGCGGGAAGCAGTATTTT
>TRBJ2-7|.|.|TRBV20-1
CSASFKYYEQYF
TGCAGTGCTAGTTTTAAGTACTACGAGCAGTACTTC